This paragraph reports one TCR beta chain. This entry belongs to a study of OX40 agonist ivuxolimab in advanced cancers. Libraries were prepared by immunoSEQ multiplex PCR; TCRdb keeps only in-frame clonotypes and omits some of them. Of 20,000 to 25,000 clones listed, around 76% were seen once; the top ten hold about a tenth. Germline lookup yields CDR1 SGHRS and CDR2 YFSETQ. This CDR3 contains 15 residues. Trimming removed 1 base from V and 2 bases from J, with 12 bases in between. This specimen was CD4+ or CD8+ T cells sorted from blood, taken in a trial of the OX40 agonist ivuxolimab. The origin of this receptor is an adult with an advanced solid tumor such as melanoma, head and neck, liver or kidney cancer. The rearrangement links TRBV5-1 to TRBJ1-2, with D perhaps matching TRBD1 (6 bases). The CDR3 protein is CASSLPGATNYGYTF. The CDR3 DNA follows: TGCGCCAGCAGCTTGCCAGGGGCTACCAACTATGGCTACACCTTC.